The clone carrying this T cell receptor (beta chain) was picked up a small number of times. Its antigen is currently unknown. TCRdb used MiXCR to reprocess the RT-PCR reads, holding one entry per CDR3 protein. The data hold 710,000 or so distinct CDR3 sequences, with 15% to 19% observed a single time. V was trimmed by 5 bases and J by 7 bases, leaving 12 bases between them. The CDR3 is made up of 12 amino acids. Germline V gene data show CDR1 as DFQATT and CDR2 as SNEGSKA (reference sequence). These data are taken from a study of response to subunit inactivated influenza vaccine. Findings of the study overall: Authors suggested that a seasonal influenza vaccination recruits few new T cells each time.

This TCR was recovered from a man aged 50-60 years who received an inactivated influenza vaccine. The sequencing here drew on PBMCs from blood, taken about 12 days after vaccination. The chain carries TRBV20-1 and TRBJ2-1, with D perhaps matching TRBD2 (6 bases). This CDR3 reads CSAFFSGNEQFF. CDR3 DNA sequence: TGCAGTGCTTTCTTTAGCGGAAATGAGCAGTTCTTC.